The 30 T cell receptor beta chains listed next were all sequenced from one sample in a study of breast tumors, draining lymph nodes, adjacent tissues. The lymph nodes were axillary draining lymph nodes from breast cancer patients. TCRdb re-called the multiplex PCR reads through MiXCR, storing one row per CDR3 protein. This sample has over 200,000 distinct CDR3 sequences; roughly 32% occur once, and the top ten carry around 1.4%. The sequenced sample was axillary lymph node tissue. The receptors shown here come from a female donor with breast cancer. Some clones in this sample may be carry-over from other donors' samples.

In this sample, this clonotype turned up many times. The J gene is TRBJ2-1, the V gene TRBV14, with D possibly being TRBD1 or TRBD2 (5 bases each). The CDR3 extends over 15 amino acids. V lost 0 bases and J 8 bases, leaving 14 bases between the germline ends. Germline V CDR1 and CDR2: SGHDN, FVKESK. The CDR3 DNA reads TGTGCCAGCAGCCAAGACCTAGACCGGGGCGATGAGCAGTTCTTC. It encodes CASSQDLDRGDEQFF.

This clonotype was observed a handful of times. The V and J genes are TRBV5-1 and TRBJ2-4; D may be TRBD1 (6 bases). Trimming removed 4 bases from V and 2 bases from J, with 16 bases in between. Per germline, CDR1 SGHRS and CDR2 YFSETQ. The CDR3 covers 16 residues. Written as DNA, the CDR3 is TGCGCCAGCAGCCAGGGGACCTTGATCCCCAAAAACATTCAGTACTTC. Translation gives CASSQGTLIPKNIQYF.

This clonotype was observed at least ten times. This chain connects TRBV4-1 to TRBJ1-6; D possibly corresponds to TRBD1 (6 bases). With 1 base removed from V and 9 bases from J, the gap between germline ends came to 13 bases. The CDR3 loop spans 15 amino acids. Germline values: CDR1 MGHRA, CDR2 YSYEKL. Here the CDR3 reads CASSQGDTGFSPLHF. The CDR3 DNA reads as TGCGCCAGCAGCCAAGGGGACACCGGGTTTTCACCCCTCCACTTT.

This clonotype came up many times. The chain couples TRBV2 to TRBJ1-5, with D perhaps TRBD1 (5 bases). CDR1 is SNHLY and CDR2 is FYNNEI in the germline V gene. This CDR3 comprises 15 residues. Trimming took off 6 bases at V and 2 bases at J, with 14 bases between the two ends. CDR3 amino acids: CASSGGGGGNQPQHF. CDR3 nucleotide sequence: TGTGCCAGCAGCGGTGGGGGAGGGGGCAATCAGCCCCAGCATTTT.

The rearrangement joins TRBV12-5 to TRBJ2-5; TRBD2 is a possible D gene (5 bases). Germline lookup yields CDR1 LGHNT and CDR2 FRNRAP. The CDR3 is made up of 13 amino acids. Trimming removed 3 bases from V and 7 bases from J, with 12 bases in between. As DNA, the CDR3 is TGTGCTAGTGGTTTCAGCGGCCCCGGGACCCAGTACTTC. This encodes CASGFSGPGTQYF.

As to this clonotype: The limits of the CDR3 on the DNA are not certain, so only TCRdb's listed CDR3 is given. This chain uses TRBV5-4 with TRBJ2-1; the listed D gene, TRBD1, was not tested against the DNA. Counting both end residues, the CDR3 totals 13 amino acids. Germline loops: CDR1 SGHNT, CDR2 YYREEE (reference sequence). This chain's CDR3 is CASSFGGGNEQSF.

Notes on this clonotype: An end of the junction does not agree with germline; a read error may underlie this. The rearrangement links TRBV7-3 to TRBJ2-5; 10 bases match TRBD2. The CDR3 loop spans 15 amino acids. From germline, CDR1 is SGHTA and CDR2 FQGTGA. CDR3 loop: CASSSSAGGQETQHF. The CDR3 DNA reads as TGTGCCAGCAGCTCCTCAGCGGGAGGGCAAGAGACCCAGCACTTC.

Ten or more counts support this clonotype. The CDR3 loop reads CASSGLAGNYNEQFF. The CDR3 DNA is TGTGCCAGCAGCGGACTAGCGGGGAACTACAATGAGCAGTTCTTC. V usage is TRBV14 and J usage is TRBJ2-1; TRBD2 agrees at 12 bases. Trimming removed 5 bases from V and 3 bases from J; junction bases left unmatched: 2. Germline V gene sequence: CDR1 SGHDN, CDR2 FVKESK. The CDR3 runs to 15 residues. Combining the CDR3 with reference TRBV14 and TRBJ2-1 gives the whole variable domain EAGVTQFPSHSVIEKGQTVTLRCDPISGHDNLYWYRRVMGKEIKFLLHFVKESKQDESGMPNNRFLAERTGGTYSTLKVQPAELEDSGVYFCASSGLAGNYNEQFFGPGTRLTVL.

The chain joins TRBV7-6 to TRBJ1-2; possibly TRBD1 for D (5 bases). The length of the CDR3 is 16 residues. Germline-derived CDR1 and CDR2 are SGHVS and FNYEAQ. Trimming shortened V by 4 bases and J by 7 bases, and 22 bases separated the two germline ends. CDR3 residues: CASSSGLAGGSRGYTF. For the CDR3, the DNA is TGTGCCAGCAGCTCGGGACTAGCGGGAGGGTCGCGTGGCTACACCTTC.

This clonotype has more than one count but fewer than ten. A much larger clonotype is one base distant, so this may be a read error. V is TRBV12-3 or TRBV12-4 and J is TRBJ1-4; 9 bases align to TRBD1. Trimming at V came to 6 bases and at J to 8 bases, leaving 10 bases not matched to a gene. The CDR3 has 15 amino acids. The CDR3 region has the DNA TGTGCCAGCAGCTTCCCGGGACAGGGTCGAGAAAAACTGTTTTTT. This sequence encodes CASSFPGQGREKLFF.

In the case of this clonotype: A much larger clone sits a single nucleotide away, making a read error possible. This chain joins TRBV6-6 and TRBJ2-7; D uncertain. V shed 6 bases and J shed 3 bases, with 3 bases lying between them. Germline values: CDR1 MNHNY, CDR2 SVGAGI (reference sequence). CDR3 length equals 10 residues. The CDR3, as DNA: TGTGCCAGCAGACGCTACGAGCAGTACTTC. Its protein is CASRRYEQYF.

This clonotype appeared many times. With a much larger clone just one base away, this may be a read error. The genes are TRBV14 and TRBJ1-4, with D hard to call. This CDR3 is 15 amino acids long. The V gene's germline CDR1 is SGHDN and CDR2 FVKESK. In DNA form, the CDR3 reads TGTGCCAGCAGCTATGTGGCGGGGTCTGGTGAAGAACTGTTTTTT. It specifies CASSYVAGSGEELFF.

Points on this clonotype: A clone one base away is much larger, so this may be a read error. The chain couples TRBV6-5 to TRBJ1-4, with 7 nucleotides matching TRBD1. The germline CDR1 and CDR2 sequences are MNHEY and SVGAGI. This CDR3 contains 12 residues. CDR3 sequence: CAGSLNRGRLFF. The CDR3 bases are TGTGCCGGCAGTCTAAACAGGGGACGGCTGTTTTTT.

A few counts support this clonotype. This may arise from a read error, as a much more abundant clone is one base away. The V and J genes are TRBV6-5 and TRBJ2-1; TRBD2 is a possible D gene (5 bases). Germline V lookup: CDR1 MNHEY, CDR2 SVGAGI. Trimming left V 5 bases short and J 8 bases short, with 10 bases between. The CDR3 has 12 amino acids. The CDR3 bases are TGTGCCAGCAGTCACGTCGGGGATGAGCAGTTCTTC. Translating it yields CASSHVGDEQFF.

On this clonotype: One base away lies a much larger clone, so this may be a sequencing read error. This chain connects TRBV7-2 to TRBJ2-2; D is perhaps TRBD2 (6 bases). The CDR3 loop spans 14 amino acids. Germline lookup yields CDR1 SGHTA and CDR2 FQGNSA. The CDR3 region is CASSTEGRAGGLFF. CDR3 bases: TGTGCCAGCAGCACGGAGGGCCGTGCCGGGGGGCTGTTTTTT.

This clonotype was counted at least ten times. Possible read error: a much larger clone is one base away. Here the CDR3 DNA reads TGCAGTGCGGCCTCTAGTCGGATTAGACCCGAGCAGTACTTC. This gives the protein CSAASSRIRPEQYF. This chain joins TRBV20-1 and TRBJ2-7, with no clear D. V lost 6 bases and J 6 bases, leaving 21 bases between the germline ends. From germline, CDR1 is DFQATT and CDR2 SNEGSKA (reference sequence). This CDR3 is built from 14 residues.

Remarks on this clonotype: At one end, the junction sequence differs from germline, possibly due to a read error. The rearrangement joins TRBV29-1 to TRBJ2-1; D is possibly TRBD2 (5 bases). The CDR3 consists of 12 residues. Per germline, CDR1 SQVTM and CDR2 ANQGSEA. For the CDR3, the DNA is TGCAGCTTGGTCGGGAATTACAATGAGCAATTCTTC. This codes for CSLVGNYNEQFF.

V is TRBV5-1 and J is TRBJ1-3; 7 bases agree with TRBD1. Germline V gives CDR1 SGHRS, CDR2 YFSETQ. The CDR3 has 13 residues. Here the CDR3 DNA reads TGCACCACCGAGGGACAGAATGGAAACACCATATATTTT. This gives the protein CTTEGQNGNTIYF.

This clonotype was observed at least ten times. The chain joins TRBV19 to TRBJ2-3, with 13 nucleotides matching TRBD2. CDR3 length: 17 residues. V trimming: 4 bases; J trimming: 2 bases; junction bases outside the gene matches: 6. In germline, CDR1 is LNHDA, CDR2 SQIVND (reference sequence). The DNA for the CDR3 is TGTGCCAGTAGTACCCACGGGACTAGCGGGATCACAGATACGCAGTATTTT. Amino acids: CASSTHGTSGITDTQYF.

Note on this clonotype: The junction shows a germline mismatch at one end, possibly a read error. The V and J genes are TRBV28 and TRBJ2-2; tentative D call: TRBD1 (7 bases). The CDR3 covers 15 residues. From germline, CDR1 is MDHEN and CDR2 SYDVKM. CDR3 sequence: CASKGGGTNTGGLFF. CDR3 bases: TGTGCCAGCAAAGGGGGCGGGACGAACACCGGGGGGCTGTTTTTT.

In regard to this clonotype: This may stem from a read error, because a much larger clone lies one nucleotide away. The V call is TRBV30, the J call TRBJ1-5; tentatively, D is TRBD1 (5 bases). Germline V gene sequence: CDR1 GTSNPN, CDR2 SVGIG (reference sequence). V was clipped by 3 bases and J by 2 bases, with 8 bases between them. The CDR3 contains 13 residues. CDR3: CAWRGGGNQPQHF. The DNA of the CDR3 is TGTGCCTGGAGGGGGGGGGGCAATCAGCCCCAGCATTTT.

This clonotype was seen a few times. CDR3 sequence reads: CSARDAGSRVGEQYF. The DNA for the CDR3 is TGCAGTGCTAGAGATGCAGGGTCGCGCGTCGGTGAGCAGTATTTT. J is TRBJ2-3 and V is TRBV20-1; the D gene is possibly TRBD1 (5 bases). There are 15 residues in the CDR3. CDR1 is DFQATT, CDR2 SNEGSKA, per germline (reference sequence). V lost 0 bases, J lost 11 bases, and 21 bases lay in between.

This clonotype was picked up many times. The chain employs TRBV2 and TRBJ2-7; 8 nucleotides match TRBD1. The CDR3 spans 13 residues. The trim removed 6 bases at V and 6 bases at J, leaving 7 bases unmatched. Looked up from germline, CDR1 is SNHLY and CDR2 is FYNNEI. CDR3 nucleotides: TGTGCCAGCAGGGGACAGGACGCTCCCGAGCAGTACTTC. As protein: CASRGQDAPEQYF.

The table lists this clonotype with many counts. The V call is TRBV2, the J call TRBJ2-1; 7 positions match TRBD1. This CDR3 contains 13 residues. Trimming at V came to 6 bases and at J to 5 bases, leaving 4 bases not matched to a gene. Germline assignment: CDR1 SNHLY and CDR2 FYNNEI. CDR3 coding DNA: TGTGCCAGCAGGACAGGGATTAACAATGAGCAGTTCTTC. It translates to CASRTGINNEQFF.

This clonotype was seen repeatedly, ten times or more. The V call is TRBV18, the J call TRBJ1-2; D may be TRBD1 (5 bases). Between the trimmed V and J ends, which lost 3 bases and 8 bases, there was a span of 16 bases. This CDR3 contains 14 residues. Germline values: CDR1 KGHSH, CDR2 LQKENI. The CDR3 protein is CASSPGGLPSGYTF. CDR3 bases: TGTGCCAGCTCACCTGGGGGTTTGCCCTCGGGCTACACCTTC. Using reference TRBV18 and TRBJ1-2 for the parts outside the CDR3, the full variable domain is NAGVMQNPRHLVRRRGQEARLRCSPMKGHSHVYWYRQLPEEGLKFMVYLQKENIIDESGMPKERFSAEFPKEGPSILRIQQVVRGDSAAYFCASSPGGLPSGYTFGSGTRLTVV.

This chain connects TRBV19 to TRBJ1-3; 7 nucleotides match TRBD1. V trimming: 10 bases; J trimming: 1 base; junction bases outside the gene matches: 4. CDR3 size: 13 residues. The germline V gene encodes CDR1 LNHDA and CDR2 SQIVND (reference sequence). Here the CDR3 reads CATNRGSGNTIYF. CDR3 nucleotide sequence: TGTGCCACAAACAGGGGATCTGGAAACACCATATATTTT. The full variable domain, its missing parts supplied by reference TRBV19 and TRBJ1-3, is DGGITQSPKYLFRKEGQNVTLSCEQNLNHDAMYWYRQDPGQGLRLIYYSQIVNDFQKGDIAEGYSVSREKKESFPLTVTSAQKNPTAFYLCATNRGSGNTIYFGEGSWLTVV.

In this sample, this clonotype turned up many times. The chain couples TRBV6-4 to TRBJ1-3, with no clear D. Germline assignment: CDR1 MRHNA and CDR2 SNTAGT. V was clipped by 4 bases and J by 0 bases, with 7 bases between them. The length of the CDR3 is 14 residues. CDR3 region: CASSGVFSGNTIYF. As DNA, the CDR3 is TGTGCCAGCAGTGGGGTCTTCTCTGGAAACACCATATATTTT.

This clonotype was seen ten or more times. This chain connects TRBV6-1 to TRBJ1-5; maybe TRBD1 (5 bases). V was trimmed by 6 bases and J by 4 bases, leaving 19 bases between them. Germline V lookup: CDR1 MNHNS, CDR2 SASEGT. The CDR3 consists of 16 residues. This chain's CDR3 is CASRGRAETGNQPQHF. CDR3 DNA sequence: TGTGCCAGCAGGGGCAGGGCCGAAACGGGTAATCAGCCCCAGCATTTT.

A remark on this clonotype: The germline gene is not matched at one end of the junction; a read error may be the cause. This chain joins TRBV4-2 and TRBJ1-5; no reliable D call. Germline V gene lookup returns CDR1 LGHNA and CDR2 YNFKEQ. The CDR3 has 13 amino acids. The CDR3 spells CASGQDWGQPQHF. The CDR3 DNA follows: TGTGCCAGCGGCCAAGATTGGGGTCAGCCCCAGCATTTT.

This clonotype appeared many times. The rearrangement uses TRBV6-1 and TRBJ1-2; TRBD1 is a possible D gene (5 bases). With 1 base removed from V and 7 bases from J, the gap between germline ends came to 16 bases. Germline CDR1 is MNHNS and CDR2 is SASEGT. This CDR3 contains 15 residues. CDR3 region: CASSEDVTGLRGYTF. Written as DNA, the CDR3 is TGTGCCAGCAGTGAAGACGTAACAGGCCTTCGTGGCTACACCTTC.